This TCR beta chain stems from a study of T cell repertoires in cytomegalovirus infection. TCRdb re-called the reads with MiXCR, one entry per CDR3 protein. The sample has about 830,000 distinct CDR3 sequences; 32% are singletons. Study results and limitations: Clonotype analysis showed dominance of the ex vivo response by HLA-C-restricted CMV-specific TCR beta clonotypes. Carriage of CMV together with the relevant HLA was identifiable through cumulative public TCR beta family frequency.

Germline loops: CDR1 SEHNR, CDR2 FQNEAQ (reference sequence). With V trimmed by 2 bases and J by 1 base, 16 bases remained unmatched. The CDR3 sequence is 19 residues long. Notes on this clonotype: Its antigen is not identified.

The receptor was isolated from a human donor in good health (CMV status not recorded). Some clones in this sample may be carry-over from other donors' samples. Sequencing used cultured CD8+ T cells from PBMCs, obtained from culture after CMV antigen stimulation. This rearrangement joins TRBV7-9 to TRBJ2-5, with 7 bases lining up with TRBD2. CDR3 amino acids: CASSLIDLVLARVQETQYF. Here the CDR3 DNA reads TGTGCCAGCAGCTTAATTGATCTGGTACTAGCGAGGGTCCAAGAGACCCAGTACTTC.